This record concerns one T cell receptor beta chain sequence. Trimming took off 0 bases at V and 2 bases at J, with 8 bases between the two ends. Germline V gene lookup returns CDR1 SGDLS and CDR2 YYNGEE. The CDR3 sequence is 14 residues long. A single record per CDR3 protein comes from TCRdb applying MiXCR to the 5' RACE reads. The sample includes 400,000 to 550,000 distinct CDR3 sequences, about 20% of them seen just once. These data belong to a study of identical twins. These data also featured in a second study, about T cells expressing NK-cell markers. That work contributes: There were seven HCMV-seropositive donors and one seronegative donor among the eight sequenced.

The chain recombines TRBV9 with TRBJ1-1, with no clear D. This clonotype was sampled from a woman under 30 in good health. The sample was CD4+ T cells sorted from blood. The CDR3 DNA reads as TGTGCCAGCAGCGTAGTAACGGAAAACACTGAAGCTTTCTTT. This translates into CASSVVTENTEAFF.